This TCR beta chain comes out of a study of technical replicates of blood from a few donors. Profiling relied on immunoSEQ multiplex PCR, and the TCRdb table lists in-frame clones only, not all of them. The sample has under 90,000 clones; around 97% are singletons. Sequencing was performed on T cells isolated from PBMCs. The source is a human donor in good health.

In nucleotides, the CDR3 is TGTGCCAGCAGATTTATGAGACTAGCAGATACGCAGTATTTT. As protein: CASRFMRLADTQYF. The chain has TRBV7-9 and TRBJ2-3; TRBD2 is a possible D gene (6 bases). There are 14 residues in the CDR3. The germline gives CDR1 SEHNR, CDR2 FQNEAQ (reference sequence). Trimming shortened V by 6 bases and J by 4 bases, and 14 bases separated the two germline ends.